Only one count was recorded for the clone carrying this T cell receptor beta chain. Its target is unknown. The CDR3 regions of TCR beta were amplified from RNA transcripts. A first-round RT-PCR of the TCR CDR3 used the HTBI primer set. TCRdb re-derived calls from the multiplex PCR reads in MiXCR, one entry per CDR3 protein. Of 540,000 or so distinct CDR3 sequences in the sample, around 46% were seen once. The data were taken from a study of T cells in Graves' hyperthyroidism and ophthalmopathy. Whole-study results and caveats: Blood also held most thyroid clonotypes expanded beyond 0.001. Before onset, by a median of approximately 6.2 months, the model predicted ophthalmopathy.

This CDR3 is built from 12 residues. CDR1 is SEHNR, CDR2 FQNEAQ, per germline (reference sequence). Trimming left V 3 bases short and J 12 bases short, with 14 bases between. The sequence came from an adult woman with Graves' disease, either hyperthyroidism or ophthalmopathy (not recorded which). Sequences were obtained from peripheral blood or thyroid tissue (not recorded which). This sequence joins TRBV7-9 and TRBJ1-2, with D tentatively TRBD1 (5 bases). The DNA of the CDR3 is TGTGCCAGCAGCTTGAGCAGGGCTGGAAACACCTTC. Translating gives CASSLSRAGNTF.